A single sample is the source of the 24 T cell receptor beta chains below, sequenced in a study of technical replicates of blood from a handful of donors. The data were produced by immunoSEQ multiplex PCR, yet TCRdb's version contains in-frame clones alone and is incomplete. The repertoire includes tens of thousands of clones, around 95% of them detected once, and 0.24% sits in the top ten. Sequenced input: T cells isolated from PBMCs. The source is a human donor in good health.

V and J are TRBV30 and TRBJ2-5, with 9 bases lining up with TRBD2. CDR1 is GTSNPN and CDR2 is SVGIG in the germline V gene (reference sequence). Trimming took 3 bases from V and 3 from J; bases not matched to a gene: 5. The CDR3 length is 14 residues. CDR3 DNA sequence: TGTGCCTGGAGCCCATTAGCGGGGGAAGAGACCCAGTACTTC. This encodes CAWSPLAGEETQYF.

The CDR3 protein is CASSEAGSGTGELFF. DNA for the CDR3: TGCGCCAGCAGTGAGGCCGGGAGTGGCACCGGGGAGCTGTTTTTT. J is TRBJ2-2 and V is TRBV10-1, with D maybe TRBD2 (6 bases). There are 15 residues in the CDR3. V was cut by 2 bases and J by 4 bases, with 11 bases left in between. In germline, CDR1 is WNHNN, CDR2 SYGVQD (reference sequence).

The chain joins TRBV23-1 to TRBJ1-2; TRBD1 might be the D (5 bases). TRBV23-1 is an open reading frame, and its role is uncertain. The V and J ends lost 0 bases and 12 bases respectively, with 11 bases between them. This CDR3 region has 12 residues. The CDR3 protein is CASSQSPRANTF. The DNA for the CDR3 is TGCGCCAGCAGTCAATCACCCAGGGCGAACACCTTC.

This sequence joins TRBV5-4 and TRBJ2-5; weak D call: TRBD1 (6 bases). The CDR3 loop spans 14 amino acids. The V end was cut by 6 bases, the J end by 2 bases, with 14 bases between. Germline V gene sequence: CDR1 SGHNT, CDR2 YYREEE (reference sequence). The CDR3 here is CASTQADSQETQYF. The CDR3 DNA is TGTGCCAGCACCCAGGCGGACAGTCAAGAGACCCAGTACTTC.

CDR3 sequence (DNA): TGCGCCAGCAGCCTGGGCGGGACAGGCCCAAAGACCCAGTACTTC. It encodes CASSLGGTGPKTQYF. The rearrangement joins TRBV5-1 to TRBJ2-5; 8 bases line up with TRBD1. The trim removed 4 bases at V and 6 bases at J, leaving 11 bases unmatched. Germline V gene sequence: CDR1 SGHRS, CDR2 YFSETQ. This CDR3 is 15 amino acids long.

V is TRBV6-5 and J is TRBJ2-1; TRBD1 might be the D (6 bases). From germline, CDR1 is MNHEY and CDR2 SVGAGI. The CDR3 totals 14 residues. V was shortened by 8 bases and J by 7 bases, with 18 bases between the two germline ends. CDR3 DNA: TGTGCCAGCGGGGACATCACGACTGGGAATGAGCAGTTCTTC. This codes for CASGDITTGNEQFF.

The chain carries TRBV19 and TRBJ2-5, with TRBD1 identical over 8 bases. This CDR3 spans 13 amino acids. Trimming at V came to 6 bases and at J to 5 bases, leaving 5 bases not matched to a gene. Germline CDR1 and CDR2: LNHDA and SQIVND (reference sequence). The CDR3 coding sequence is TGTGCCAGTAGCACAGGGGGTAGGGAGACCCAGTACTTC. Encoded protein: CASSTGGRETQYF.

This clone was counted a single time. The V call is TRBV28, the J call TRBJ2-7; D is unclear. The CDR3 contains 12 residues. Trimming removed 8 bases at V and 7 bases at J, with 15 bases between. Germline CDR1 and CDR2: MDHEN and SYDVKM. CDR3: CASSPRRNEQYF. The DNA for the CDR3 is TGTGCCAGCTCGCCTAGGCGTAATGAGCAGTACTTC.

This sequence joins TRBV5-4 and TRBJ2-1, with TRBD1 matching 8 bases. Germline values: CDR1 SGHNT, CDR2 YYREEE (reference sequence). V lost 4 bases, J lost 0 bases, and 3 bases stayed unmatched. The CDR3 covers 15 residues. The CDR3 protein is CASSRGQASYNEQFF. In DNA, the CDR3 is TGTGCCAGCAGCCGGGGACAGGCCTCCTACAATGAGCAGTTCTTC. The variable domain in full, with the rest retrieved from reference TRBV5-4 and TRBJ2-1, is ETGVTQSPTHLIKTRGQQVTLRCSSQSGHNTVSWYQQALGQGPQFIFQYYREEENGRGNFPPRFSGLQFPNYSSELNVNALELDDSALYLCASSRGQASYNEQFFGPGTRLTVL.

The chain employs TRBV27 and TRBJ2-6, with D perhaps TRBD2 (6 bases). The germline V and J ends were trimmed by 5 bases and 2 bases, with 22 bases remaining between them. This CDR3 has 19 residues. Germline V gene sequence: CDR1 MNHEY, CDR2 SMNVEV (reference sequence). In DNA form, the CDR3 reads TGTGCCAGCAGTACAAGGGCGGGGATCGTATTTCCTGGGGCCAACGTCCTGACTTTC. As protein: CASSTRAGIVFPGANVLTF.

V and J are TRBV7-9 and TRBJ2-3, with 7 bases lining up with TRBD1. This CDR3 spans 16 amino acids. After removal of 4 bases from V and 2 bases from J, the junction contained 9 bases not matched to a gene. Looked up from germline, CDR1 is SEHNR and CDR2 is FQNEAQ (reference sequence). CDR3 sequence reads: CASSYELGGVTDTQYF. CDR3 in DNA: TGTGCCAGCAGCTACGAGCTAGGGGGCGTCACAGATACGCAGTATTTT.

The V gene is TRBV28, the J gene TRBJ1-5; D is uncertain. Germline V gene data show CDR1 as MDHEN and CDR2 as SYDVKM. Deletions cut 6 bases from V and 7 bases from J, with 10 bases between. The CDR3 has 12 residues. CDR3 sequence: CASSYQEQPQHF. DNA for the CDR3: TGTGCCAGCAGCTACCAAGAGCAGCCCCAGCATTTT. The full variable domain, in which reference TRBV28 and TRBJ1-5 provide the parts outside the CDR3, is DVKVTQSSRYLVKRTGEKVFLECVQDMDHENMFWYRQDPGLGLRLIYFSYDVKMKEKGDIPEGYSVSREKKERFSLILESASTNQTSMYLCASSYQEQPQHFGDGTRLSIL.

This chain connects TRBV4-1 to TRBJ1-1, with 9 nucleotides matching TRBD1. Germline V gene data show CDR1 as MGHRA and CDR2 as YSYEKL. V was clipped by 4 bases and J by 5 bases; unmatched bases: 5. This CDR3 contains 14 residues. This CDR3 reads CASSLTGGTTEAFF. In DNA, the CDR3 is TGCGCCAGCAGCCTGACAGGGGGGACGACTGAAGCTTTCTTT.

The chain has TRBV6-5 and TRBJ2-5; tentative D call: TRBD2 (5 bases). The germline V and J ends were trimmed by 4 bases and 1 base, with 7 bases remaining between them. The length of the CDR3 is 13 residues. Germline CDR1 MNHEY, CDR2 SVGAGI. DNA for the CDR3: TGTGCCAGCAGTTGGAGCGGCCAAGAGACCCAGTACTTC. This sequence encodes CASSWSGQETQYF.

The rearrangement joins TRBV28 to TRBJ1-1, with 8 bases aligning to TRBD1. Germline CDR1 and CDR2: MDHEN and SYDVKM. The CDR3 is 15 amino acids. V lost 6 bases to trimming and J lost 1 base; unmatched junction nucleotides: 7. CDR3 sequence reads: CASSRLGTGNTEAFF. For the CDR3, the DNA is TGTGCCAGCAGCCGCTTAGGGACAGGGAACACTGAAGCTTTCTTT.

V gene TRBV13 combines with J gene TRBJ2-7, with 8 nucleotides matching TRBD2. The germline V gene has CDR1 PRHDT and CDR2 FYEKMQ (reference sequence). The junction had 11 bases not matched to a gene; V was cut back by 8 bases and J by 5 bases. The CDR3 has 14 residues. CDR3 amino acids: CASREGRMIHEQYF. The CDR3, as DNA: TGTGCCAGCCGGGAGGGACGTATGATCCACGAGCAGTACTTC.

CDR3 sequence reads: CASSQRTGGGSPLHF. The DNA for the CDR3 is TGCGCCAGCAGCCAAAGGACAGGGGGTGGGTCACCCCTCCACTTT. The chain joins TRBV5-1 to TRBJ1-6, with 10 positions matching TRBD1. V gave up 4 bases and J gave up 10 bases; unmatched junction bases: 8. CDR3 length: 15 amino acids. Per the germline V gene, CDR1 is SGHRS and CDR2 is YFSETQ.

This rearrangement joins TRBV9 to TRBJ1-3; D gene unclear. The germline V and J ends were trimmed by 2 bases and 0 bases, with 12 bases remaining between them. The germline CDR1 and CDR2 sequences are SGDLS and YYNGEE. The CDR3 consists of 16 residues. The CDR3, as DNA: TGTGCCAGCAGCGTTAGTTCCCGGGGCTCTGGAAACACCATATATTTT. It codes for CASSVSSRGSGNTIYF.

V gene TRBV29-1 combines with J gene TRBJ2-1; 11 positions match TRBD1. Unmatched junction bases numbered 3, after V lost 3 bases and J lost 8 bases. CDR3 size: 13 residues. The germline V gene has CDR1 SQVTM and CDR2 ANQGSEA. CDR3 in amino acids: CSVDWTGGYEQFF. CDR3 bases: TGCAGCGTTGATTGGACAGGGGGCTATGAGCAGTTCTTC.

The rearrangement joins TRBV5-1 to TRBJ2-3, with 8 nucleotides matching TRBD2. V dropped 0 bases and J dropped 2; count of bases not matched to a gene: 5. CDR3 length: 16 residues. Germline V lookup: CDR1 SGHRS, CDR2 YFSETQ. The DNA for the CDR3 is TGCGCCAGCAGCTTGGGAGTAGCGGGGCCCACAGATACGCAGTATTTT. This gives the protein CASSLGVAGPTDTQYF.

The chain links TRBV28 to TRBJ2-7, with unresolved D. There are 14 residues in the CDR3. Looked up from germline, CDR1 is MDHEN and CDR2 is SYDVKM. The CDR3 DNA is TGTGCGGTCCTCTCCAGCGAAGTCATGGACGAGCAGTACTTC. Its protein product is CAVLSSEVMDEQYF. The full variable domain, its missing parts supplied by reference TRBV28 and TRBJ2-7, is DVKVTQSSRYLVKRTGEKVFLECVQDMDHENMFWYRQDPGLGLRLIYFSYDVKMKEKGDIPEGYSVSREKKERFSLILESASTNQTSMYLCAVLSSEVMDEQYFGPGTRLTVT.

The chain uses TRBV6-1 and TRBJ1-3; D is unresolved. The V gene's germline CDR1 is MNHNS and CDR2 SASEGT. The CDR3 extends over 15 amino acids. V was trimmed by 4 bases and J by 2 bases, leaving 12 bases between them. The CDR3 region has the DNA TGTGCCAGCAGTGGACGGAGCAAACCTGGAAACACCATATATTTT. Its translation is CASSGRSKPGNTIYF.

The chain uses TRBV5-5 and TRBJ2-1; the D gene is possibly TRBD2 (6 bases). Germline CDR1 is SGHKS and CDR2 is YYEKEE (reference sequence). Trimming shortened V by 4 bases and J by 0 bases, and 11 bases separated the two germline ends. CDR3 length equals 15 residues. CDR3 protein: CASSVDGSSYNEQFF. The CDR3 region has the DNA TGTGCCAGCAGCGTCGACGGGAGCTCCTACAATGAGCAGTTCTTC.

The V call is TRBV25-1, the J call TRBJ2-7, with D perhaps matching TRBD1 (6 bases). The CDR3 sequence is 15 residues long. Trimming took 3 bases from V and 0 from J, leaving 12 bases between them. The germline V gene has CDR1 MGHDK and CDR2 SYGVNS. CDR3 amino acids: CASSETGSSSYEQYF. CDR3 DNA sequence: TGTGCCAGCAGTGAGACAGGCTCCAGCTCCTACGAGCAGTACTTC.